The clone carrying this T cell receptor (beta chain) appeared a few times. The CDR3 has 13 amino acids. Trimming removed 8 bases from V and 7 bases from J, with 17 bases in between. Germline V CDR1 and CDR2: ENHRY, SYGVKD. This table comes from immunoSEQ multiplex PCR, and its TCRdb copy is limited to in-frame clones, with some not included. The repertoire holds 8,000 to 10,000 clones, with around 82% as singletons. These data are taken from a study of neoadjuvant nivolumab and ipilimumab in lung cancer. The chain uses TRBV10-3 and TRBJ1-2, with a tentative D call TRBD1 (6 bases). This TCR was sampled from an adult with non-small cell lung cancer. This material consisted of peripheral blood, taken before neoadjuvant nivolumab, alone or with ipilimumab. CDR3 nucleotides: TGTGCCATCGGGACATCGTCCGGGAGTGGCTACACCTTC. Translating gives CAIGTSSGSGYTF.